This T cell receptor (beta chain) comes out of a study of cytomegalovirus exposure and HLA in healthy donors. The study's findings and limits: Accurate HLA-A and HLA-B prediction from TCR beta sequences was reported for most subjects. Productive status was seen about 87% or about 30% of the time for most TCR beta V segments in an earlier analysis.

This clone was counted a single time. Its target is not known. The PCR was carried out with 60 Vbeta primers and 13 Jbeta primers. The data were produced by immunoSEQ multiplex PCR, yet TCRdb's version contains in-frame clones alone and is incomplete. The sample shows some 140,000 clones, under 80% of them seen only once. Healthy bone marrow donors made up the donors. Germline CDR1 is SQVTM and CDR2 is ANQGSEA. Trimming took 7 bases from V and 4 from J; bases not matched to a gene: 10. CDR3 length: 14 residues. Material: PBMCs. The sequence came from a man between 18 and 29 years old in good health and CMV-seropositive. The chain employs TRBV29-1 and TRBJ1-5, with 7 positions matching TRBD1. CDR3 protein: CSASLADRNQPQHF. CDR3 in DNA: TGCAGCGCCTCACTGGCGGACAGGAATCAGCCCCAGCATTTT.